One and the same sample provided the 29 T cell receptor beta chains below, sequenced in a study of metastatic and nonmetastatic thyroid tumors. Ahead of thyroid surgery, no patient had received treatment of any kind. TCRdb called clones again from the PCR reads with MiXCR. The sample comprises tens of thousands of clones, under 30% of which are singletons, and approximately 15% rests with the top ten. Material: blood. The receptors were gathered from a female donor with papillary thyroid cancer or a benign thyroid nodule (not recorded which). Some clones in this sample may be carry-over from other donors' samples.

This chain uses TRBV20-1 with TRBJ2-5; 7 bases map to TRBD1. This CDR3 contains 14 residues. Germline V gives CDR1 DFQATT, CDR2 SNEGSKA (reference sequence). For the CDR3, the DNA is TGCGGGGCCGGGGAACAGGGGCCTGTGGAGACCCAGTACTTC. It encodes CGAGEQGPVETQYF.

The V and J genes are TRBV7-2 and TRBJ1-1; D gene uncertain. The CDR3 covers 14 residues. V was trimmed by 0 bases and J by 4 bases, leaving 9 bases between them. CDR1 and CDR2 (germline): SGHTA, FQGNSA. The CDR3 spells CASSLATASTEAFF. Written as DNA, the CDR3 is TGTGCCAGCAGCTTAGCCACAGCATCCACTGAAGCTTTCTTT.

This clone turned up a few times. The CDR3 region has the DNA TGTGCCATCAGTGAGTCGACGGGCAGGGGCAATAGGGACTATGGCTACACCTTC. Amino acids: CAISESTGRGNRDYGYTF. This sequence joins TRBV10-3 and TRBJ1-2, with D maybe TRBD1 (6 bases). The germline V and J ends were trimmed by 0 bases and 3 bases, with 20 bases remaining between them. This CDR3 comprises 18 residues. CDR1 and CDR2 from the germline V gene are ENHRY and SYGVKD.

CDR3 sequence: CASSQEVRNTIYF. As DNA, the CDR3 is TGCGCCAGCAGCCAAGAGGTTAGAAACACCATATATTTT. The chain combines TRBV4-1 with TRBJ1-3; D call uncertain. The CDR3 covers 13 residues. CDR1 is MGHRA and CDR2 is YSYEKL in the germline V gene. Trimming took off 0 bases at V and 5 bases at J, with 5 bases between the two ends.

In its sample, this clone was seen a few times. The rearrangement uses TRBV28 and TRBJ2-2; 8 positions match TRBD1. CDR3 length equals 17 residues. Germline trimming cut 6 bases from V and 0 bases from J; bases unmatched to any gene: 9. Germline V gene data show CDR1 as MDHEN and CDR2 as SYDVKM. The CDR3 nucleotides read TGTGCCAGCAGACAAAGGACAGGGCAGTCGAACACCGGGGAGCTGTTTTTT. This translates into CASRQRTGQSNTGELFF.

This clone was counted ten times or more. CDR3 in amino acids: CASSVDRGGNEQYF. The CDR3 region has the DNA TGTGCCAGCAGTGTTGACAGGGGAGGGAACGAGCAGTACTTC. The chain employs TRBV28 and TRBJ2-7; perhaps TRBD1 as D (8 bases). The germline gives CDR1 MDHEN, CDR2 SYDVKM. The CDR3 runs 14 residues. V was clipped by 5 bases and J by 5 bases, with 16 bases between them.

V usage is TRBV28 and J usage is TRBJ1-1; D uncertain. The V gene lost 4 bases and the J gene lost 0 bases, with 6 bases spanning the gap. Germline assignment: CDR1 MDHEN and CDR2 SYDVKM. The CDR3 loop spans 13 amino acids. The CDR3 bases are TGTGCCAGCAGTTCACCACTGAACACTGAAGCTTTCTTT. This gives the protein CASSSPLNTEAFF.

This chain uses TRBV28 with TRBJ1-2; tentatively, D is TRBD1 (6 bases). This CDR3 is 16 amino acids long. V lost 7 bases and J lost 7, with 25 bases in between. Per the germline V gene, CDR1 is MDHEN and CDR2 is SYDVKM. CDR3 DNA: TGTGCCAGCAACCCCGGTAGGAGGGGGTGGGAATTTGGCTACACCTTC. Translated, it gives CASNPGRRGWEFGYTF.

The chain has TRBV5-1 and TRBJ2-5; 13 positions match TRBD2. This CDR3 comprises 17 residues. In germline, CDR1 is SGHRS, CDR2 YFSETQ. The V gene end was trimmed by 4 bases and the J gene end by 2 bases; junction bases not matched to a gene: 8. The CDR3 region is CASSQGLAGPLQETQYF. In nucleotides, the CDR3 is TGCGCCAGCAGCCAGGGACTAGCGGGGCCATTACAAGAGACCCAGTACTTC.

V and J are TRBV20-1 and TRBJ1-6; D ambiguous. V gave up 1 base and J gave up 7 bases, with 17 bases separating them. Germline values: CDR1 DFQATT, CDR2 SNEGSKA (reference sequence). This CDR3 spans 16 amino acids. The chain's CDR3 is CSARGGTVGTNSPLHF. The CDR3 bases are TGCAGTGCTAGAGGTGGAACAGTAGGAACCAATTCACCCCTCCACTTT.

This clone has only a few counts. V gene TRBV12-3 or TRBV12-4 combines with J gene TRBJ2-2; 7 positions match TRBD1. The length of the CDR3 is 15 residues. The V and J ends lost 5 bases and 0 bases, in that order; junction bases with no gene match: 3. The chain's CDR3 is CASSPGTANTGELFF. DNA of the CDR3: TGTGCCAGCAGTCCCGGGACAGCGAACACCGGGGAGCTGTTTTTT.

The chain links TRBV19 to TRBJ1-6, with a tentative D call TRBD1 (5 bases). CDR3 length: 15 residues. Germline-derived CDR1 and CDR2 are LNHDA and SQIVND (reference sequence). V gave up 7 bases and J gave up 9 bases, with 19 bases separating them. In nucleotides, the CDR3 is TGTGCCAGTACGGTGGGGCCGGTGGAATTTTCACCCCTCCACTTT. It yields the protein CASTVGPVEFSPLHF. Using reference TRBV19 and TRBJ1-6 for the parts outside the CDR3, the full variable domain is DGGITQSPKYLFRKEGQNVTLSCEQNLNHDAMYWYRQDPGQGLRLIYYSQIVNDFQKGDIAEGYSVSREKKESFPLTVTSAQKNPTAFYLCASTVGPVEFSPLHFGNGTRLTVT.

This clone turned up a few times. This chain links TRBV19 with TRBJ2-7; D is perhaps TRBD2 (6 bases). Germline lookup yields CDR1 LNHDA and CDR2 SQIVND (reference sequence). V was cut by 1 base and J by 7 bases, with 11 bases left in between. This CDR3 spans 13 amino acids. This chain's CDR3 is CASSIVGGEEQYF. Written as DNA, the CDR3 is TGTGCCAGTAGTATAGTGGGGGGTGAGGAGCAGTACTTC.

This clone occurred many times. V usage is TRBV6-5 and J usage is TRBJ2-2, with TRBD2 identical over 14 bases. This CDR3 region has 18 residues. Germline V gives CDR1 MNHEY, CDR2 SVGAGI. The J segment lost 2 bases and the V segment lost 6 bases, leaving 8 bases of the junction unmatched. The CDR3, as DNA: TGTGCCAGCAGGAGACCGGGACTAGCGGGGGAAAACACCGGGGAGCTGTTTTTT. This gives the protein CASRRPGLAGENTGELFF.

The chain couples TRBV6-2 or TRBV6-3 to TRBJ2-2, with D maybe TRBD2 (5 bases). CDR1 and CDR2 from the germline V gene are MNHEY and SVGEGT. CDR3 length equals 13 residues. Between the trimmed V and J ends, which lost 3 bases and 7 bases, there was a span of 9 bases. This chain's CDR3 is CASSYKEVGELFF. The CDR3 DNA sequence: TGTGCCAGCAGTTATAAGGAGGTCGGGGAGCTGTTTTTT.

The chain employs TRBV5-1 and TRBJ2-7; 9 nucleotides line up with TRBD2. In germline, CDR1 is SGHRS, CDR2 YFSETQ. The CDR3 is made up of 16 amino acids. Germline trimming cut 5 bases from V and 4 bases from J; bases unmatched to any gene: 13. In DNA, the CDR3 is TGCGCCAGCAGTCCCTTAGTAGCTAGCGGGATATACGAGCAGTACTTC. Its protein product is CASSPLVASGIYEQYF.

The V and J genes are TRBV27 and TRBJ1-6; D remains ambiguous. V lost 6 bases to trimming and J lost 7 bases, with 22 bases between them. The germline V gene encodes CDR1 MNHEY and CDR2 SMNVEV (reference sequence). This CDR3 has 17 residues. The CDR3 here is CASSPWARTEINSPLHF. The CDR3 DNA is TGTGCCAGCAGCCCTTGGGCGAGGACGGAGATCAATTCACCCCTCCACTTT.

This chain uses TRBV6-2 or TRBV6-3 with TRBJ2-7; possibly TRBD1 or TRBD2 for D (5 bases each). The CDR3 is 14 amino acids. Trimming took off 2 bases at V and 6 bases at J, with 14 bases between the two ends. Per germline, CDR1 MNHEY and CDR2 SVGEGT. The CDR3 DNA reads TGTGCCAGCAGTTACCCCGGGACCCTAGGCGAGCAGTACTTC. As protein: CASSYPGTLGEQYF.

The CDR3 loop is CASSFADTIYF. In nucleotides, the CDR3 is TGTGCCAGCAGTTTTGCGGACACCATATATTTT. V gene TRBV12-3 or TRBV12-4 combines with J gene TRBJ1-3; D unresolved. The CDR3 contains 11 residues. The V and J ends lost 3 bases and 8 bases respectively, with 5 bases between them.

This clone was counted a few times. The chain uses TRBV6-1 and TRBJ2-3; D is perhaps TRBD1 (6 bases). The CDR3 extends over 16 amino acids. Germline V CDR1 and CDR2: MNHNS, SASEGT. Trimming took off 6 bases at V and 1 base at J, with 17 bases between the two ends. CDR3 sequence reads: CASRHFQGFGTDTQYF. Here the CDR3 DNA reads TGTGCCAGCAGGCACTTCCAGGGGTTTGGCACAGATACGCAGTATTTT.

V gene TRBV11-3 combines with J gene TRBJ2-7, with 8 bases fitting TRBD2. Germline trimming cut 4 bases from V and 5 bases from J; bases unmatched to any gene: 10. The germline gives CDR1 SGHNT, CDR2 YENEEA. There are 15 residues in the CDR3. CDR3 protein: CASSSPAGGIDEQYF. In nucleotides, the CDR3 is TGTGCCAGCAGCTCTCCTGCGGGGGGCATCGACGAGCAGTACTTC.

This clone was seen ten or more times. V is TRBV2 and J is TRBJ2-7; 10 nucleotides agree with TRBD2. V dropped 4 bases and J dropped 0; count of bases not matched to a gene: 3. The V gene's germline CDR1 is SNHLY and CDR2 FYNNEI. The CDR3 is made up of 15 amino acids. The CDR3 loop reads CASSGTSGNSYEQYF. In nucleotides, the CDR3 is TGTGCCAGCAGTGGAACTAGCGGGAACTCCTACGAGCAGTACTTC. Full variable domain (missing parts from reference TRBV2 and TRBJ2-7): EPEVTQTPSHQVTQMGQEVILRCVPISNHLYFYWYRQILGQKVEFLVSFYNNEISEKSEIFDDQFSVERPDGSNFTLKIRSTKLEDSAMYFCASSGTSGNSYEQYFGPGTRLTVT.

Many counts were recorded for this clone. This chain uses TRBV5-1 with TRBJ1-4, with TRBD1 as a possible D gene (6 bases). The CDR3 runs 14 residues. CDR1 SGHRS and CDR2 YFSETQ come from the germline V gene. Trimming took off 2 bases at V and 7 bases at J, with 12 bases between the two ends. The CDR3 region is CASSFSTGSEKLFF. In DNA form, the CDR3 reads TGCGCCAGCAGCTTCTCGACAGGAAGTGAAAAACTGTTTTTT.

The V and J genes are TRBV11-2 and TRBJ2-7; 13 bases are a match to TRBD2. J gave up 6 bases and V 5 bases, and 7 bases lay outside the gene matches. In germline, CDR1 is SGHAT, CDR2 FQNNGV. The CDR3 is made up of 15 amino acids. The CDR3 loop reads CASSIQLAGGGEQYF. DNA of the CDR3: TGTGCCAGCAGCATCCAACTAGCGGGAGGGGGCGAGCAGTACTTC.

The sample holds a few counts of this clone. The rearrangement links TRBV7-2 to TRBJ2-3; 9 bases align to TRBD2. Germline CDR1 and CDR2: SGHTA and FQGNSA. The junction had 4 bases not matched to a gene; V was cut back by 2 bases and J by 10 bases. The CDR3 loop spans 13 amino acids. The CDR3, as DNA: TGTGCCAGCAGCTTATCTAGCGGGAAATCGCAGTATTTT. It specifies CASSLSSGKSQYF.

This rearrangement joins TRBV11-2 to TRBJ2-7; 7 positions agree with TRBD1. Germline CDR1 is SGHAT and CDR2 is FQNNGV. Trimming at V came to 5 bases and at J to 6 bases, leaving 7 bases not matched to a gene. The CDR3 is made up of 13 amino acids. The CDR3 coding sequence is TGTGCCAGCAGCCCCGACAGGGTAGGCGAGCAGTACTTC. Amino acid sequence: CASSPDRVGEQYF.

This sequence joins TRBV9 and TRBJ2-3; 15 bases align to TRBD2. The length of the CDR3 is 17 residues. The V and J ends lost 3 bases and 5 bases, in that order; junction bases with no gene match: 7. Germline V gene data show CDR1 as SGDLS and CDR2 as YYNGEE. The CDR3 reads CASSAGLAGGIEDTQYF. The CDR3 DNA is TGTGCCAGCAGCGCGGGACTAGCGGGAGGTATTGAAGATACGCAGTATTTT. Based on the CDR3 plus reference TRBV9 and TRBJ2-3, the full variable domain is DSGVTQTPKHLITATGQRVTLRCSPRSGDLSVYWYQQSLDQGLQFLIQYYNGEERAKGNILERFSAQQFPDLHSELNLSSLELGDSALYFCASSAGLAGGIEDTQYFGPGTRLTVL.

CDR3 in amino acids: CASSFSLYSGSSYNEQFF. DNA of the CDR3: TGTGCCAGCAGTTTCTCCCTCTATAGCGGAAGCTCCTACAATGAGCAGTTCTTC. This chain uses TRBV6-5 with TRBJ2-1; D possibly corresponds to TRBD2 (6 bases). Germline V gene sequence: CDR1 MNHEY, CDR2 SVGAGI. V gave up 4 bases and J gave up 0 bases, with 19 bases separating them. The CDR3 spans 18 residues.

The chain uses TRBV6-1 and TRBJ2-1, with 8 bases aligning to TRBD2. The CDR3 extends over 15 amino acids. V was clipped by 7 bases and J by 4 bases; unmatched bases: 9. The germline CDR1 and CDR2 sequences are MNHNS and SASEGT. The CDR3 sequence is CASTEVRGGYNEQFF. CDR3 bases: TGTGCCAGCACAGAGGTCCGGGGGGGGTACAATGAGCAGTTCTTC.